This passage covers 10 T cell receptor beta chains from one sample sequenced in a study of shared clonotypes between healthy human individuals. The data were produced by immunoSEQ multiplex PCR, yet TCRdb's version contains in-frame clones alone and is incomplete. The sample consists of about 2.4 million clones, 90% to 95% of them appearing once. Sequencing input: naive CD4+ T cells from PBMCs. Subset in this sample: CD45RA+ positively selected. The receptor set was obtained from a man aged 18 to 29 in good health. Some clones in this sample may be carry-over from other donors' samples.

Only one count was recorded for this clone. This rearrangement joins TRBV28 to TRBJ2-5; D remains unclear. Germline assignment: CDR1 MDHEN and CDR2 SYDVKM. The germline V and J ends were trimmed by 5 bases and 0 bases, with 13 bases remaining between them. The CDR3 extends over 15 amino acids. The DNA for the CDR3 is TGTGCCAGCAGTAAGACCTTGAGATACCAAGAGACCCAGTACTTC. Its protein is CASSKTLRYQETQYF.

This chain links TRBV29-1 with TRBJ2-1; 7 bases are shared with TRBD2. CDR3 size: 14 residues. Trimming removed 7 bases from V and 0 bases from J; junction bases left unmatched: 6. The germline V gene encodes CDR1 SQVTM and CDR2 ANQGSEA. The DNA for the CDR3 is TGCAGCGGAGAGCGGGACCGCTCCTACAATGAGCAGTTCTTC. Encoded protein: CSGERDRSYNEQFF.

The chain carries TRBV27 and TRBJ1-1; D unresolved. Per germline, CDR1 MNHEY and CDR2 SMNVEV (reference sequence). The CDR3 is 14 residues long. V lost 6 bases and J 3 bases, leaving 14 bases between the germline ends. The CDR3 sequence is CASRTTEWDTEAFF. CDR3 DNA sequence: TGTGCCAGCAGGACCACTGAGTGGGACACTGAAGCTTTCTTT.

This chain uses TRBV28 with TRBJ1-5; D is unclear. CDR3 size: 14 residues. Germline lookup yields CDR1 MDHEN and CDR2 SYDVKM. Trimming took 8 bases from V and 0 from J, leaving 11 bases between them. The CDR3 spells CASGLRVSNQPQHF. The CDR3 DNA reads as TGTGCCAGCGGTCTCCGGGTTAGCAATCAGCCCCAGCATTTT.

Here the CDR3 DNA reads TGTGCCAGGAGTCGGGAGGGCACAGATACGCAGTATTTT. It codes for CARSREGTDTQYF. The chain recombines TRBV2 with TRBJ2-3; 7 bases map to TRBD2. Germline CDR1 is SNHLY and CDR2 is FYNNEI. The CDR3 spans 13 residues. V shed 9 bases, J shed 1 base, and the junction held 4 bases outside the gene matches.

As DNA, the CDR3 is TGTGCCAGCAGCTTCGCCGGGGGTGATACGCAGTATTTT. Protein: CASSFAGGDTQYF. The rearrangement joins TRBV7-9 to TRBJ2-3; the D gene is possibly TRBD2 (6 bases). With 3 bases removed from V and 6 bases from J, the gap between germline ends came to 10 bases. This CDR3 is built from 13 residues. Germline-derived CDR1 and CDR2 are SEHNR and FQNEAQ (reference sequence).

This chain connects TRBV7-8 to TRBJ2-3; D uncertain. CDR3 size: 11 residues. V lost 5 bases and J lost 8, with 8 bases in between. CDR1 and CDR2 (germline): SGHVS, FQNEAQ. CDR3 region: CASSPMGTQYF. Written as DNA, the CDR3 is TGTGCCAGCAGCCCAATGGGTACGCAGTATTTT.

V and J are TRBV4-2 and TRBJ2-7; TRBD2 matches at 7 bases. This CDR3 has 15 amino acids. CDR1 and CDR2 (germline): LGHNA, YNFKEQ. Germline trimming cut 0 bases from V and 4 bases from J; bases unmatched to any gene: 6. CDR3 sequence reads: CASSQEEASGYEQYF. The CDR3 bases are TGTGCCAGCAGCCAAGAAGAGGCTAGCGGTTACGAGCAGTACTTC.

This chain uses TRBV10-3 with TRBJ1-5; no clear D. CDR1 is ENHRY and CDR2 is SYGVKD in the germline V gene. V was trimmed by 9 bases and J by 3 bases, leaving 18 bases between them. The CDR3 runs 15 residues. The CDR3 loop is CAIGRRHLFNQPQHF. In nucleotides, the CDR3 is TGTGCCATAGGAAGACGACACCTCTTCAATCAGCCCCAGCATTTT.

This clone was picked up one time. The chain links TRBV19 to TRBJ1-3; D may be TRBD1 (6 bases). Germline V gene data show CDR1 as LNHDA and CDR2 as SQIVND (reference sequence). Trimming stripped 4 bases from V and 0 bases from J, with 16 bases between. CDR3 size: 17 residues. This CDR3 reads CASSTPDQGSSGNTIYF. The CDR3 DNA sequence: TGTGCCAGTAGTACCCCTGATCAGGGGAGCTCTGGAAACACCATATATTTT.